The TCR beta chain under discussion was sequenced for a study of T cell repertoires in cytomegalovirus infection. The wider study: Public TCR beta signatures were indicative of both CMV infection and a matching HLA type.

Regarding the study as a whole: Adding up the frequency of public TCR beta families identified people who carried CMV plus the relevant HLA. HLA-C-restricted CMV clonotypes gave the most frequent clonotype in two of eight donors.

Details on this clonotype: The antigen remains unidentified.

Via MiXCR, TCRdb re-called the reads, giving one row per CDR3 protein. The profile shows about 110,000 distinct CDR3 sequences, 10% of them singletons. Germline assignment: CDR1 SNHLY and CDR2 FYNNEI. Unmatched junction bases numbered 9, after V lost 8 bases and J lost 2 bases. The CDR3 is 15 amino acids. The receptor's source is a human donor in good health (CMV status not recorded). Some clones in this sample may be carry-over from other donors' samples. Input material: PBMCs, sequenced either directly or after in vitro stimulation (not recorded which). The genes are TRBV2 and TRBJ2-3; 8 nucleotides agree with TRBD2. CDR3 sequence (DNA): TGTGCCAGCCTAGAGAGCGGGAGAGTCACAGATACGCAGTATTTT. Its translation: CASLESGRVTDTQYF.